The T cell receptor (beta chain) under discussion was sequenced for a study of regulatory T cells in long-lasting Graves disease (dated by TCRdb to 2020 to 2022). Some background on the complete study: Persistent Graves' disease meant more than 5 years of antithyroid drug treatment with TSH receptor autoantibodies that stayed positive. A total of roughly 35 samples underwent TCR sequencing: 13 from persistent and some 20 from newly diagnosed Graves' disease patients. On average, persistent Graves' disease patients in the clinical cohort had been on antithyroid drugs for about 9.7 years. This study used TCR sequencing and RNA sequencing of peripheral blood to compare persistent Graves' disease patients against newly diagnosed Graves' disease patients. The study was registered as a clinical trial and conducted in China. Overall study outcomes, separate from this receptor: Patients with persistent disease shared more public clonotypes (under 3,000) than newly diagnosed patients did (nearly 1,000). TRBV28, TRBJ1-2 and TRBJ2-5 were preferentially used in persistent disease, while TRBV20-1 and TRBJ2-1 were favored in newly diagnosed disease. Persistent Graves' disease patients showed lower TCR Shannon entropy and fewer highly expanded clones than newly diagnosed patients, suggesting clonal expansion. Because the primary lesion, thyroid tissue, could not be accessed, the study looked at peripheral blood alone. Only the TCR beta chain was sequenced and analyzed. The authors acknowledged the small sample size as a limitation that may reduce accuracy.

The CDR3 sequence holds 13 residues, the cysteine and phenylalanine included. The only DNA kept is the CDR3, 39 bases in frame from the first base. CDR1 and CDR2 were assigned from the germline V gene as SNHLY and FYNNEI. The trim is 3 bases for V and 1 base for J, with a gap of 6 bases between the germline ends. At least ten counts were recorded for this clonotype. The clone's antigen remains unknown. Base qualities are not provided; no much larger clone lies one nucleotide away. The time point label for this specimen denotes: persistent/refractory GD, antithyroid drugs over 5 years with positive TRAb. For both TCR sequencing and RNA sequencing, RNA was extracted from PBMCs in TRIzol. The diagnosis of Graves' disease was made according to American Thyroid Association guidelines. Patients were recruited from an endocrinology department in Xi'an, China. Each patient gave approximately 10 milliliters of peripheral blood, collected in an EDTA anticoagulant tube. Ficoll Paque Plus density gradient separation was used to isolate PBMCs, and no further T cell sorting was done. RNA quality was checked with an Agilent 2100 Bioanalyzer and agarose gel, and concentration with a NanoDrop 2000.

Library construction relied on multiplex PCR. The reads were generated on an Illumina HiSeq 4000. CDR3 regions were amplified by Arm-PCR with iRepertoire HTBI primers to construct TCR beta libraries. Gel purification was performed on PCR products prior to sequencing. Concerning the study's data processing: Gene usage analysis of CDR3 amino acid clonotypes used the 55 to 80 TRBV and fewer than 15 TRBJ segments found across samples. COPE and FqMerger were used to merge the filtered high-quality paired reads into contigs. BLAST was used to align contigs to IMGT TRBV, TRBD and TRBJ reference genes, with CDR3 defined following IMGT. Any clonotype with a frequency above 0.1% was counted as a highly expanded clone. Repertoire diversity was measured by Shannon entropy, and V-J evenness by the Gini coefficient. A clonotype found in more than one individual was treated as public. TCRdb's own reprocessing of the public reads used fastp at Q25 and MiXCR and kept productive beta chains. Every CDR3 protein is listed once, alongside the most common genes and DNA of its rows. The V and J calls and clone size come from TCRdb's table, not from the authors' own analysis. Counted in this sample were 350,000 to 450,000 distinct CDR3 sequences; 21% of them appeared once. Clones ranked in the top ten supply over 11% of the sample.

The material sequenced was peripheral blood mononuclear cells (PBMCs), taken when the disease was refractory, from a patient treated with antithyroid drugs. The rearranged segments are TRBV2 and TRBJ2-5, with the D gene not clear enough to name. The TCR was taken from a female donor with Graves disease. CDR3 region: CASSEPSQETQYF. The nucleotide sequence is TGTGCCAGCAGTGAGCCCAGCCAAGAGACCCAGTACTTC.